The clone carrying this T cell receptor (beta chain) was seen more than once but under ten times. The CDR3 sequence is 15 residues long. Germline loops: CDR1 SNHLY, CDR2 FYNNEI. V lost 6 bases to trimming and J lost 3 bases; unmatched junction nucleotides: 4. This entry comes from a study of T cell clones after liver transplantation. Study summary: In this trial, immunosuppression withdrawal was attempted within 2 years of liver transplant. Apart from a few HCV-positive recipients, transplants were for non-autoimmune, non-viral reasons. Draws occurred before transplant, before withdrawal, and after complete or failed withdrawal.

Sequenced by immunoSEQ multiplex PCR; TCRdb stores in-frame clones only, minus some. The table lists tens of thousands of clones, nearly 85% of them singletons. The receptor comes from a human patient who received a liver transplant. Some T cells may arise from the graft donor. Sequenced here: CD4+ T cells from blood, sampled 45 to 46 months after liver transplant. The chain employs TRBV2 and TRBJ1-5; the match to TRBD1 covers 11 bases. CDR3 sequence: CASRDRGLNNQPQHF. Here the CDR3 DNA reads TGTGCCAGCAGGGACAGGGGGCTCAACAATCAGCCCCAGCATTTT.